Reported below is one TCR beta chain. The antigen is undetermined. V was pared by 1 base and J by 6 bases, with 14 bases between. This CDR3 comprises 16 residues. Germline V gene sequence: CDR1 SGHRS, CDR2 YFSETQ. Assay used: immunoSEQ multiplex PCR; TCRdb lists only in-frame clones, some missing. The data hold approximately 110,000 clones, with around 80% observed a single time. This specimen comes from a study of radiation and T cells in renal cell carcinoma. Across the study: Nephrectomy followed 15 Gy stereotactic body radiation by 4 weeks.

General study findings and limits: Pretreatment tumor biopsies were lacking, so baseline clonotypes are unknown.

This sample's time point: baseline pretreatment blood. Treatment of the sample: 15 Gy SBRT to primary tumor, nephrectomy 4 weeks later. After SBRT, blood was collected at 2 and 4 weeks, plus baseline. Clear cell pathology was present in this patient's renal cell carcinoma. The sample here was blood, taken from a patient whose treatment included radiotherapy and nephrectomy. The receptor was derived from a woman aged 55-70 years with renal cell carcinoma. This chain uses TRBV5-1 with TRBJ1-6, with D hard to call. This CDR3 reads CASSLRAGWSNSPLHF. The CDR3 DNA follows: TGCGCCAGCAGCTTGCGGGCCGGATGGTCTAATTCACCCCTCCACTTT.